The T cell receptor beta chain described here comes from a study of cytotoxic CD8 clonotypes in ibrutinib-treated CLL (dated by TCRdb to the early 2020s). Context from the whole study: The cohort was composed of some twelve relapsed/refractory and about 15 treatment-naive patients; IGHV unmutated status was identified in around 17 patients. Samples averaged roughly 260,000 productive templates and about 94,000 productive rearrangements. Response samples were obtained after a median of about 13 months of treatment, with a range of about 6 to 36 months. Cryopreserved peripheral blood mononuclear cells were collected at three points: before therapy, at response, and at either sustained remission or disease progression. Longitudinal samples were obtainable from 26 of the 86 participants in the trial. Responses were partial in roughly 25 patients and complete in 2; after median about 70 months follow-up, about 14 stayed in remission and roughly twelve progressed. Every remission and progressive disease sample was obtained while ibrutinib was still being received by the patients.

The germline V gene (reference sequence) supplies CDR1 GTSNPN and CDR2 SVGIG. There are 12 amino acids in the CDR3, from cysteine to phenylalanine inclusive. The entry retains the CDR3 DNA only, 36 bases that are in frame from base 1. The V and J ends are trimmed by 7 bases and 2 bases, leaving 12 bases between them. The time point label, as the study defines it: around 25 months on ibrutinib. About 2 micrograms of genomic DNA were extracted from cryopreserved PBMCs for TCR beta library preparation. Longitudinal blood samples from CLL patients on ibrutinib monotherapy underwent high-throughput TCR beta sequencing. Patients were enrolled in a phase 2 open-label single-center ibrutinib monotherapy trial. On this clone: The specificity of this receptor is unknown. The input lacks base qualities; no much larger clone sits a single base away.

Findings and caveats that apply to the study as a whole: Baseline clonality exceeded that of age-matched healthy donors and correlated strongly with circulating CD8+ T-cell counts. Sampling times were not matched between sustained-remission and progressing patients, and lymph node repertoires were not studied. At ibrutinib response clonality went up, during sustained remission it held steady, and at progression it dropped back toward baseline. Public clonotypes were rare and either shrank or stayed stable during treatment, and the rise in clonality at ibrutinib response reflected expansion of private clonotypes.

Each clonotype received, on average, around 9.6x coverage in deep resolution sequencing performed on a MiSeq, where the target depth lay between 1 in 1 million and 1 in 200,000 T cells. TCR beta libraries were generated with the immunoSEQ hsTCRB Kit. As for how the authors treated the data: Data were analyzed with ImmunoSEQ Data Assistant and ImmunoSEQ Analyzer, with V, D and J genes assigned per IMGT definitions. Clonality was computed as one minus normalized Shannon entropy of productive rearrangement frequencies, ranging from 0 to 1. Public clonotype analysis was restricted to overrepresented clonotypes comprising at least 0.05% of each patient's repertoire. About 13 age-matched healthy donor repertoires from immuneACCESS were used as controls for clonality. TCRdb stores this immuneACCESS table with in-frame sequences only. Part of the clones is absent; in the studies checked, under half of the shortfall reflects unresolved V genes, and no reason is known for the rest. V and J calls and clone size follow that table, whereas D and trimming were derived from the DNA. This sample is represented by 100,000 or so clones; 58% of them were singletons. The biggest ten clones account for 30% to 45% of the sample.

The receptor's source is a human donor with chronic lymphocytic leukemia. The sequence links TRBV30 to TRBJ2-7, with the D gene too uncertain to name. Specimen: PBMCs, collected after 24 months of ibrutinib treatment. The CDR3 is CASRLQPYEQYF. The sequence in DNA is TGTGCCTCCCGGCTACAGCCCTACGAGCAGTACTTC.